This paragraph covers one T cell receptor beta chain sequence. There are 13 residues in the CDR3. Looked up from germline, CDR1 is SGHDT and CDR2 is YYEEEE. J gave up 8 bases and V 4 bases, and 6 bases lay outside the gene matches. TCRdb's copy holds only in-frame clones and misses some; the assay was immunoSEQ multiplex PCR. The table records tens of thousands of clones, around 89% of them present only once. This record belongs to a study of OX40 agonist ivuxolimab in advanced cancers. Study in general: At approximately 83% male, the cohort had a mean age of 60 years, ranging from about 20 to 79.

This chain joins TRBV5-6 and TRBJ1-2; 9 bases match TRBD1. The source was CD4+ or CD8+ T cells sorted from blood, collected in a trial of the OX40 agonist ivuxolimab. The source is an adult with an advanced solid tumor such as melanoma, head and neck, liver or kidney cancer. In DNA form, the CDR3 reads TGTGCCAGCAGCCGGGACAGGGTCGGCGGCTACACCTTC. Protein sequence: CASSRDRVGGYTF.